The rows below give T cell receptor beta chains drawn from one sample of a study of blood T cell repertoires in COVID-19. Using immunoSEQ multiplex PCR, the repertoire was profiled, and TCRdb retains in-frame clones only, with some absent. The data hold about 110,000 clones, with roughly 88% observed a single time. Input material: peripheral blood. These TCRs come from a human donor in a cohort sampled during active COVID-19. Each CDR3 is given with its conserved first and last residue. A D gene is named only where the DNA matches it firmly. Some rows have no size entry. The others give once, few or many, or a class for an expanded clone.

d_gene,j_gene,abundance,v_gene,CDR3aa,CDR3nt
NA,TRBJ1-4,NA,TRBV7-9,CASSFRDEKLFF,TGTGCCAGCAGCTTCAGGGATGAAAAACTGTTTTTT
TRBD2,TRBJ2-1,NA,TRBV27,CASKPGLAGLSITSYNEQFF,TGTGCCAGCAAGCCCGGGCTAGCGGGCCTCTCTATAACCTCCTACAATGAGCAGTTCTTC
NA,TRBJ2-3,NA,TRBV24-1,CATSDLGSAVTDTQYF,TGTGCCACCAGTGATTTAGGCTCGGCGGTCACAGATACGCAGTATTTT
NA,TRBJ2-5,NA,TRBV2,CASREGVETQYF,TGTGCCAGCAGGGAGGGCGTAGAGACCCAGTACTTC
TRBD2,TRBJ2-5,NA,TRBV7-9,CASSPIAGVQETQYF,TGTGCCAGCAGCCCCATAGCGGGAGTGCAAGAGACCCAGTACTTC
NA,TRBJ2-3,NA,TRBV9,CASSVALFTDTQYF,TGTGCCAGCAGCGTAGCTCTGTTCACAGATACGCAGTATTTT
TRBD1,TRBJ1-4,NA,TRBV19,CASSRDSRNEKLFF,TGTGCCAGTAGTCGGGACAGCCGTAATGAAAAACTGTTTTTT
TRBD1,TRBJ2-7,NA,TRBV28,CASSSSKTGPSYEQYF,TGTGCCAGCAGTTCCTCTAAGACAGGGCCCTCCTACGAGCAGTACTTC
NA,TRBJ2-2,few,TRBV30,CAWSFLGSSGGELFF,TGTGCCTGGAGTTTCCTCGGGAGCTCTGGCGGGGAGCTGTTTTTT
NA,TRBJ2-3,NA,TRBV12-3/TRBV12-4,CASHRGVADTQYF,TGTGCCAGCCACCGGGGAGTAGCAGATACGCAGTATTTT
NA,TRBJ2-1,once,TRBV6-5,CASSYGGSWVQFF,TGTGCCAGCAGTTATGGGGGGAGTTGGGTGCAGTTCTTC
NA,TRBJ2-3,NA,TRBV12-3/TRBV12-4,CASRPGGADTQYF,TGTGCCAGCAGGCCCGGGGGAGCAGATACGCAGTATTTT
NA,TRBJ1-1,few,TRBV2,CASSPVADSLRVMNTEAFF,TGTGCCAGCAGCCCCGTCGCGGACAGCCTGCGGGTGATGAACACTGAAGCTTTCTTT
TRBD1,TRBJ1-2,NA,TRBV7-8,CASSMNRGQYGYTF,TGTGCCAGCAGCATGAACAGGGGGCAATATGGCTACACCTTC
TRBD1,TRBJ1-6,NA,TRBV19,CASSMFRGKDSPLHF,TGTGCCAGTAGTATGTTCAGGGGGAAGGATTCACCCCTCCACTTT
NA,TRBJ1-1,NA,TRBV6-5,CASSYSGTQGTTEAFF,TGTGCCAGCAGTTACTCCGGGACCCAGGGGACCACTGAAGCTTTCTTT
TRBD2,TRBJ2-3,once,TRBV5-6,CASSLGSSGRWDTQYF,TGTGCCAGCAGCTTGGGATCTAGCGGGAGGTGGGATACGCAGTATTTT
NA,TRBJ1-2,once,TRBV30,CAWRPGGARGYTF,TGTGCCTGGAGACCCGGGGGTGCACGTGGCTACACCTTC
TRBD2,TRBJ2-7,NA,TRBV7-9,CASLGLAGSSYEQYF,TGTGCCAGCTTGGGACTAGCGGGGTCCTCCTACGAGCAGTACTTC
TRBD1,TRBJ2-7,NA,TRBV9,CASSDQDREDEQYF,TGTGCCAGCAGCGACCAGGACAGGGAAGACGAGCAGTACTTC